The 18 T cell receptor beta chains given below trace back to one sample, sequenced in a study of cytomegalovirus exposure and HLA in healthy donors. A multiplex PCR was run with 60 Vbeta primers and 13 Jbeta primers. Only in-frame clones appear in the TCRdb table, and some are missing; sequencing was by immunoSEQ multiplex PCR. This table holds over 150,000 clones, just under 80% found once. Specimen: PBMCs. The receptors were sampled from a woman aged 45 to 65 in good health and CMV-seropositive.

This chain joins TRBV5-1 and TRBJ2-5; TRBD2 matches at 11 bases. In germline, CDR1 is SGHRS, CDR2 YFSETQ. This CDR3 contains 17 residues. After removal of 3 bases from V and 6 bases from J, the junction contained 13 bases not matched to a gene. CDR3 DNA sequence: TGCGCCAGCAGCTCCTACTTGTTAACTAGCGGGGGACAGACCCAGTACTTC. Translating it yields CASSSYLLTSGGQTQYF.

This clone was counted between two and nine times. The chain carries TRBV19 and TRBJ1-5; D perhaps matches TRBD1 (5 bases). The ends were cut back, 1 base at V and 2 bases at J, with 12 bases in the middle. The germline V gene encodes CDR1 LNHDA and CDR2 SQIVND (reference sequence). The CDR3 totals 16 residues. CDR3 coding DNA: TGTGCCAGTAGTATAGGCGGGACTCGGGGCAATCAGCCCCAGCATTTT. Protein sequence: CASSIGGTRGNQPQHF.

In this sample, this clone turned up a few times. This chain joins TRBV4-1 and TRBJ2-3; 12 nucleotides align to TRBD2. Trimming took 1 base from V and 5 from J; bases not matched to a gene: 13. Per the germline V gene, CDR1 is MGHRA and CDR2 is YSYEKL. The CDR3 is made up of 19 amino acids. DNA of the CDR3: TGCGCCAGCAGCCAAGTCCCTAGCGGGGGGGTAGGCTTCGGAGATACGCAGTATTTT. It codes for CASSQVPSGGVGFGDTQYF.

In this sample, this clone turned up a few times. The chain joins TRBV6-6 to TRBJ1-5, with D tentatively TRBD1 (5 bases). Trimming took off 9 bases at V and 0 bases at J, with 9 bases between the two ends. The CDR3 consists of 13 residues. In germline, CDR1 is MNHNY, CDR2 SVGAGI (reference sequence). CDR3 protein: CASLRDSNQPQHF. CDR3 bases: TGTGCCAGTCTCAGGGATAGCAATCAGCCCCAGCATTTT.

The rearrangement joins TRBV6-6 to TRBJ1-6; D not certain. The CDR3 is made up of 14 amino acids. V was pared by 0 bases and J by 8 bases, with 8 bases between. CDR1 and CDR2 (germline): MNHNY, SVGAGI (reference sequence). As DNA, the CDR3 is TGTGCCAGCAGTTACTCAAGCCCTGATTCACCCCTCCACTTT. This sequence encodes CASSYSSPDSPLHF.

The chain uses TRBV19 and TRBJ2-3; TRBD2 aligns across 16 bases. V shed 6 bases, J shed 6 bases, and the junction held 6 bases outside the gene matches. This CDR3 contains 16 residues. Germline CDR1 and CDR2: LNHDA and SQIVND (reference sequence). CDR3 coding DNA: TGTGCCAGTAGCAGAGGGACTAGCGGGGGGGCTGATACGCAGTATTTT. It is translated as CASSRGTSGGADTQYF.

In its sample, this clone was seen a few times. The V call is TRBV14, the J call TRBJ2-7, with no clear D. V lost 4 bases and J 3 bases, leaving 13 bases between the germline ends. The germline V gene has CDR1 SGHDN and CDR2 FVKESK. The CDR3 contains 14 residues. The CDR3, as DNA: TGTGCCAGCAGCCTACTCCCTGGTGACTACGAGCAGTACTTC. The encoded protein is CASSLLPGDYEQYF.

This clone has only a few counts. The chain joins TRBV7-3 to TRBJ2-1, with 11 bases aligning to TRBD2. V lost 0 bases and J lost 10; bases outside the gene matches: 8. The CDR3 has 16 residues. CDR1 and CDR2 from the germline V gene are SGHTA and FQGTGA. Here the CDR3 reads CASSLTPSGGPREQFF. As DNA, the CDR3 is TGTGCCAGCAGCTTAACGCCTAGCGGGGGGCCCCGGGAGCAGTTCTTC. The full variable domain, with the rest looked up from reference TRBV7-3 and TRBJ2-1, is GAGVSQTPSNKVTEKGKYVELRCDPISGHTALYWYRQSLGQGPEFLIYFQGTGAADDSGLPNDRFFAVRPEGSVSTLKIQRTERGDSAVYLCASSLTPSGGPREQFFGPGTRLTVL.

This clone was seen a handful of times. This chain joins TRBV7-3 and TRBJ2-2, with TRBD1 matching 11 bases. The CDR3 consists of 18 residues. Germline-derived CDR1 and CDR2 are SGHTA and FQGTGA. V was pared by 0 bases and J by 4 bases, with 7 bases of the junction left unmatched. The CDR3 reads CASSLTQTGTGGTGELFF. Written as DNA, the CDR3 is TGTGCCAGCAGCTTAACGCAAACCGGGACAGGGGGCACCGGGGAGCTGTTTTTT. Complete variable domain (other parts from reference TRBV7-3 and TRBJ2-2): GAGVSQTPSNKVTEKGKYVELRCDPISGHTALYWYRQSLGQGPEFLIYFQGTGAADDSGLPNDRFFAVRPEGSVSTLKIQRTERGDSAVYLCASSLTQTGTGGTGELFFGEGSRLTVL.

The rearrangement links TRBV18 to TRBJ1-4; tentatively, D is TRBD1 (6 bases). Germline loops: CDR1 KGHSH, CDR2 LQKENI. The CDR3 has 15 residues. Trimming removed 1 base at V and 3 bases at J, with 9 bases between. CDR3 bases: TGTGCCAGCTCACCACTTCCAGGGGCTAATGAAAAACTGTTTTTT. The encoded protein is CASSPLPGANEKLFF.

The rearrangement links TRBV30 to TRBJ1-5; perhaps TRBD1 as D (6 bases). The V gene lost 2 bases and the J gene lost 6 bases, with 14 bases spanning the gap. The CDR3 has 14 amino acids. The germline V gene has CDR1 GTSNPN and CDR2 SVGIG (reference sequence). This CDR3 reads CAWSRDTTSQPQHF. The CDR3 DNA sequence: TGTGCCTGGAGTAGGGACACAACGAGTCAGCCCCAGCATTTT.

In DNA, the CDR3 is TGCACCAGCAGCCAAGATATTGCGGGCCCTGTCAGCTATGGCTACACCTTC. It codes for CTSSQDIAGPVSYGYTF. The chain couples TRBV1 to TRBJ1-2. TRBV1 is given as a pseudogene. The CDR3 has 17 residues.

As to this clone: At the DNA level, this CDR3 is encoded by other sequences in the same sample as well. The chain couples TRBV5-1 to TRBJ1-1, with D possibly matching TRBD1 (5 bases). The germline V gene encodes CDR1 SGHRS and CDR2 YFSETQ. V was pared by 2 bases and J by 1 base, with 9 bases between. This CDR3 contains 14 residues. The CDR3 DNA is TGCGCCAGCAGCTTTACAGGAGCGAACACTGAAGCTTTCTTT. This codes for CASSFTGANTEAFF.

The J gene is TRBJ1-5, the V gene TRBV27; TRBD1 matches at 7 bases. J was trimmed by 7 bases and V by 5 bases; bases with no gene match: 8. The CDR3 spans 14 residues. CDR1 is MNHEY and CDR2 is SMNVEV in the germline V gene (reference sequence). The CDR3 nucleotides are TGTGCCAGCAGTGCAGACAGGGCGGGGCAGCCCCAGCATTTT. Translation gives CASSADRAGQPQHF.

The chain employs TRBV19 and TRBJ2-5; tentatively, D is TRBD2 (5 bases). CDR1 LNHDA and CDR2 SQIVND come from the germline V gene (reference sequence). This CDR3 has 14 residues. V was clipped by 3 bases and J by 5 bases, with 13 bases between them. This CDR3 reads CASSISWGVETQYF. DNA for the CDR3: TGTGCCAGTAGTATTTCATGGGGAGTGGAGACCCAGTACTTC.

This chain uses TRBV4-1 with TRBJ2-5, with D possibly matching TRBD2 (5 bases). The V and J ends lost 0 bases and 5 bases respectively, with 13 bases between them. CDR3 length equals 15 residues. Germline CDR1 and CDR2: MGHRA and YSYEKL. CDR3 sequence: CASSQEGPGSETQYF. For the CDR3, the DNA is TGCGCCAGCAGCCAAGAAGGCCCGGGATCGGAGACCCAGTACTTC.

The CDR3: CASSMTVAGEQYF. The CDR3 DNA reads as TGTGCCAGCAGCATGACAGTGGCGGGGGAGCAGTACTTC. This rearrangement joins TRBV2 to TRBJ2-7, with D possibly matching TRBD2 (6 bases). This CDR3 spans 13 amino acids. Germline V gene sequence: CDR1 SNHLY, CDR2 FYNNEI. Trimming pared 6 bases from V and 7 bases from J, leaving 16 bases between.

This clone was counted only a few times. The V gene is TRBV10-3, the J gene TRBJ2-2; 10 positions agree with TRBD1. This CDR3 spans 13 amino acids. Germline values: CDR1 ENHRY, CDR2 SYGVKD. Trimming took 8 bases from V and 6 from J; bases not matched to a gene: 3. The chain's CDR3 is CAISDRGPGELFF. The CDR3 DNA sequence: TGTGCCATCTCCGACAGGGGGCCCGGGGAGCTGTTTTTT.